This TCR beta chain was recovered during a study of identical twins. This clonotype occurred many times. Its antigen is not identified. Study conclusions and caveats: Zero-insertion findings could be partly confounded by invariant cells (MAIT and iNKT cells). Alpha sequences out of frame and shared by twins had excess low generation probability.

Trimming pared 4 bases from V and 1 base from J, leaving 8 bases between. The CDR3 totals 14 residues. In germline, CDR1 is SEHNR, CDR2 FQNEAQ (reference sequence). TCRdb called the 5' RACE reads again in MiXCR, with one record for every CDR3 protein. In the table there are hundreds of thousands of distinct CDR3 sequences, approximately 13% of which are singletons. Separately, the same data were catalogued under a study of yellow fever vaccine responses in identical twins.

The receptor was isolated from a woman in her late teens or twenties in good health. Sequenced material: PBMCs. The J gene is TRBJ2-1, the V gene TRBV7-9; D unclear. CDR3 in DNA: TGTGCCAGCAGCTCGGGCGAATCCTACAATGAGCAGTTCTTC. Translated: CASSSGESYNEQFF.